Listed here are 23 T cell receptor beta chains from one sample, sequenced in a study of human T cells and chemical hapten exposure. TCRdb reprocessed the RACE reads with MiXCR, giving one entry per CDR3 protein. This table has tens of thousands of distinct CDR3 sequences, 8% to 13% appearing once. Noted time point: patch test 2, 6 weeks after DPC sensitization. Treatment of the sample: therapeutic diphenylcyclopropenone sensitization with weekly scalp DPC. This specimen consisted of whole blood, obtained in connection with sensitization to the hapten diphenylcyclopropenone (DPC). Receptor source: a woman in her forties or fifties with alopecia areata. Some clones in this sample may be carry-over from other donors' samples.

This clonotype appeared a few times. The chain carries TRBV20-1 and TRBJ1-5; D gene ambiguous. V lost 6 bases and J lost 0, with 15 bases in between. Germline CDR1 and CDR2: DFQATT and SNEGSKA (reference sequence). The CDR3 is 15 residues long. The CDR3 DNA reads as TGCAGTGCAACCTACACACAATATAGCAATCAGCCCCAGCATTTT. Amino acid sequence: CSATYTQYSNQPQHF.

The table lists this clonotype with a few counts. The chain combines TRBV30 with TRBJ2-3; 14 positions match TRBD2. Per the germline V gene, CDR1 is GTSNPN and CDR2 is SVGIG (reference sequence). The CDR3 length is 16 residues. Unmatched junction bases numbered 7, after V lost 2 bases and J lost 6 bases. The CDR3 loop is CAWSIGTSGRGDTQYF. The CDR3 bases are TGTGCCTGGAGTATCGGGACTAGCGGGAGAGGTGATACGCAGTATTTT.

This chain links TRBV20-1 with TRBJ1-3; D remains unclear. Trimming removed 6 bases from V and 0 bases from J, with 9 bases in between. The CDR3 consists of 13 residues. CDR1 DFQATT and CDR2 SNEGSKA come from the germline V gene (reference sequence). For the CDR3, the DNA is TGCAGTGCCCACTGGGCCTCTGGAAACACCATATATTTT. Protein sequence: CSAHWASGNTIYF.

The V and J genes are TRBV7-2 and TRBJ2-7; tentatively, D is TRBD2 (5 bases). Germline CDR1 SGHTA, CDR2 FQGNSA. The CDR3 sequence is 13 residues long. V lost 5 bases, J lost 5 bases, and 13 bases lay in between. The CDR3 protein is CASSPMPGNEQYF. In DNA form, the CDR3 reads TGTGCCAGCAGCCCTATGCCCGGGAACGAGCAGTACTTC.

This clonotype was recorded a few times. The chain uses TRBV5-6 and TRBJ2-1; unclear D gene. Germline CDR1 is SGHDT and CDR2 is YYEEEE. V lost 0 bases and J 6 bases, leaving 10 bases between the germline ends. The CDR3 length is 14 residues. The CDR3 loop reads CASSLVGLPNEQFF. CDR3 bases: TGTGCCAGCAGCTTGGTTGGTCTACCCAATGAGCAGTTCTTC.

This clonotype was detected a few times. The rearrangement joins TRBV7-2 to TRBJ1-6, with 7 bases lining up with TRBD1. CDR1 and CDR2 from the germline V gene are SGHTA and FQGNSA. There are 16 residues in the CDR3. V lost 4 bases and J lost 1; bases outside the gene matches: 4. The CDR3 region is CASSSRGTSYNSPLHF. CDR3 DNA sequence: TGTGCCAGCAGCTCCAGGGGGACGTCCTATAATTCACCCCTCCACTTT.

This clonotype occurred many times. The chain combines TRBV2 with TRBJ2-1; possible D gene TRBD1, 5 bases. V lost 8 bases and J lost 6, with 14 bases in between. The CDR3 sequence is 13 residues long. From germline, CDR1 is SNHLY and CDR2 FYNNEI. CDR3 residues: CASSVRASNEQFF. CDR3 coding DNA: TGTGCCAGCTCAGTCAGGGCGAGCAATGAGCAGTTCTTC.

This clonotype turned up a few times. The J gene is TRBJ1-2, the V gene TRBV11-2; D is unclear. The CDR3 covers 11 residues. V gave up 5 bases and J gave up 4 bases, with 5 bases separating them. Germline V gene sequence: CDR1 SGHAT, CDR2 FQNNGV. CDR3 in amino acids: CASSNSYGYTF. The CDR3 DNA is TGTGCCAGCAGCAACAGCTATGGCTACACCTTC.

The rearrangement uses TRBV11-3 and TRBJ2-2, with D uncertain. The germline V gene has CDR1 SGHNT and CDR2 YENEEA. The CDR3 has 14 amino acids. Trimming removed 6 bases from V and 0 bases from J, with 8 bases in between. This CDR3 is CASSTRPNTGELFF. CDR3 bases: TGTGCCAGCAGTACCCGCCCGAACACCGGGGAGCTGTTTTTT.

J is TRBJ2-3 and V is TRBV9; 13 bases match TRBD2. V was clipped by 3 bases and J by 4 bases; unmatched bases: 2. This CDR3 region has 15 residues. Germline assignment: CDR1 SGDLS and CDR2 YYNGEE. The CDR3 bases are TGTGCCAGCAGCGGGACTAGCGGGAGCGCAGATACGCAGTATTTT. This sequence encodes CASSGTSGSADTQYF.

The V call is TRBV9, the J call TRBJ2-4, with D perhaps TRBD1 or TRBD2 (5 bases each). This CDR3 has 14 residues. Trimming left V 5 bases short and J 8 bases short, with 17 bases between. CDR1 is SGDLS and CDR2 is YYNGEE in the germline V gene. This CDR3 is CASSRDAAGDIQYF. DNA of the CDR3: TGTGCCAGCAGTCGGGACGCAGCCGGGGACATTCAGTACTTC.

CDR3 DNA sequence: TGTGCCAGCAGCTATATCCGACAGCGGAGTATTGATTCACCCCTCCACTTT. Translation: CASSYIRQRSIDSPLHF. V is TRBV12-3 or TRBV12-4 and J is TRBJ1-6, with a tentative D call TRBD1 (5 bases). The CDR3 consists of 17 residues. Trimming pared 6 bases from V and 8 bases from J, leaving 23 bases between.

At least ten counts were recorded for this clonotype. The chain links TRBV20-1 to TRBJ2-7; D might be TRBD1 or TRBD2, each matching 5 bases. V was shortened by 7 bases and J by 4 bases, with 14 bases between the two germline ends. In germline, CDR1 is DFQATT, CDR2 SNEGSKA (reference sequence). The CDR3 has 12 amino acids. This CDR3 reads CSVRDRNYEQYF. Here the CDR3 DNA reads TGCAGTGTACGGGACCGGAATTACGAGCAGTACTTC.

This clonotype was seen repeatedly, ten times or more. CDR3 protein: CSARGSGLAGVETQYF. Here the CDR3 DNA reads TGCAGTGCTAGAGGCTCCGGACTAGCGGGAGTCGAGACCCAGTACTTC. The chain employs TRBV20-1 and TRBJ2-5; 13 bases agree with TRBD2. Germline loops: CDR1 DFQATT, CDR2 SNEGSKA (reference sequence). This CDR3 has 16 amino acids. Losses at the gene ends were 1 base for V and 5 bases for J; bases not matched to a gene: 7.

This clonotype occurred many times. This CDR3 is CAISEWRKGQGREYNEQFF. CDR3 bases: TGTGCCATCAGTGAGTGGCGAAAGGGGCAGGGGCGGGAATACAATGAGCAGTTCTTC. The J gene is TRBJ2-1, the V gene TRBV10-3; either TRBD1 or TRBD2 may supply D (6 bases each). This CDR3 region has 19 residues. V lost 1 base, J lost 4 bases, and 23 bases lay in between. Germline V gene lookup returns CDR1 ENHRY and CDR2 SYGVKD.

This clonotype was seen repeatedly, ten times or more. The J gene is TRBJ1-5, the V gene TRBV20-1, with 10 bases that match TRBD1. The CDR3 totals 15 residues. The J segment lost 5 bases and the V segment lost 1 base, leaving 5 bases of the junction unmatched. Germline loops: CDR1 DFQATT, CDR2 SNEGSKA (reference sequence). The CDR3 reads CSARAGQGSHQPQHF. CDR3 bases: TGCAGTGCTAGAGCGGGACAGGGGAGCCATCAGCCCCAGCATTTT.

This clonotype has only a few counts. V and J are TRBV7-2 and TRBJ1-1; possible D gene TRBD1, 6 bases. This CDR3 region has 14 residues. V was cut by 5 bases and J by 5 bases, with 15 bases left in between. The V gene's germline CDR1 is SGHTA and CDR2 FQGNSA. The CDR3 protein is CASSRGAEETEAFF. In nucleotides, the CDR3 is TGTGCCAGCAGCCGGGGGGCAGAGGAGACTGAAGCTTTCTTT.

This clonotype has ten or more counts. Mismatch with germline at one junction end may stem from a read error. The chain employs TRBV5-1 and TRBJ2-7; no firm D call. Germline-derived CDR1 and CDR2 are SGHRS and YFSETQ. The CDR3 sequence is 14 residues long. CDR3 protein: CASSLDALSYEQYF. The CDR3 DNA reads TGCGCCAGCAGTTTGGACGCCCTATCCTACGAGCAGTACTTC.

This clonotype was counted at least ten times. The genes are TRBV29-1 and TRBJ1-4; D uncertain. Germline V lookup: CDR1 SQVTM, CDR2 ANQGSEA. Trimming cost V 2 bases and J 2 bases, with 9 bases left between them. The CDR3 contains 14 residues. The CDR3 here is CSVEIWETNEKLFF. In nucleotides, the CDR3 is TGCAGCGTTGAAATATGGGAGACTAATGAAAAACTGTTTTTT.

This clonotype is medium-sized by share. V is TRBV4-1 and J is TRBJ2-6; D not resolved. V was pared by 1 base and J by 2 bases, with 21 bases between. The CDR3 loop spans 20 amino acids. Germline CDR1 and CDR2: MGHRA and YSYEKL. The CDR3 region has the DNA TGCGCCAGCAGCCAAGGTTTACGCGCCACAAAGGGAACTGGGGCCAACGTCCTGACTTTC. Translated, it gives CASSQGLRATKGTGANVLTF.

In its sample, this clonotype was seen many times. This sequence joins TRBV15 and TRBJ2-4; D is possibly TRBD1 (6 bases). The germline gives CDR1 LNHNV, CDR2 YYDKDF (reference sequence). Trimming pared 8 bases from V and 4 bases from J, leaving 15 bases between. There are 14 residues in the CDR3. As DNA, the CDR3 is TGTGCCACCGGAACAGGGCCCCGAAAAAACATTCAGTACTTC. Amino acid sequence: CATGTGPRKNIQYF.

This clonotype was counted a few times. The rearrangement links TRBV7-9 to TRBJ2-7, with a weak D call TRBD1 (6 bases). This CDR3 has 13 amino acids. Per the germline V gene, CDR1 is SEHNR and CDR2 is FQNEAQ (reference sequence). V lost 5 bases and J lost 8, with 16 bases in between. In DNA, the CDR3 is TGTGCCAGCAGCCAAACCGGGACATCGAAGCAGTACTTC. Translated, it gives CASSQTGTSKQYF.

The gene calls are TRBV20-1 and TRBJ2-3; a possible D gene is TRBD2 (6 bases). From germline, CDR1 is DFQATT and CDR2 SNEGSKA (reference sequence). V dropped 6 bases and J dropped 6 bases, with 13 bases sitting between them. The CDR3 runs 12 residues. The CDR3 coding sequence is TGCAGTGCCGGGACTCCCCAGGATACGCAGTATTTT. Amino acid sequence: CSAGTPQDTQYF.